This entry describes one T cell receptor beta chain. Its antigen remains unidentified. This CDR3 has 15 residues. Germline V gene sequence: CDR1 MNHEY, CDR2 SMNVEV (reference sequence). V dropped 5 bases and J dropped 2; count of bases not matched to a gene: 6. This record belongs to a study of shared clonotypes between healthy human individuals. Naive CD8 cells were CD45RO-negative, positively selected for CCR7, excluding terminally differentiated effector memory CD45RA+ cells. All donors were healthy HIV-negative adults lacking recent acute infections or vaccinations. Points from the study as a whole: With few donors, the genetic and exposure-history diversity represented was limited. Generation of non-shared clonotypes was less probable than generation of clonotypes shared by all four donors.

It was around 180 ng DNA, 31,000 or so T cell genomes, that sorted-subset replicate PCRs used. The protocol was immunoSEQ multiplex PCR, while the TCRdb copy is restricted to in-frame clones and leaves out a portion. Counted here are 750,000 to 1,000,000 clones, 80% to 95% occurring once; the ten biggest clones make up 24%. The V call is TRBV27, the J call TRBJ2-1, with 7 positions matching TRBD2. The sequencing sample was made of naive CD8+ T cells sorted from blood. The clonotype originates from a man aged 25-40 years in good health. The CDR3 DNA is TGTGCCAGCAGTCCCGCGGGAGCCACCTACAATGAGCAGTTCTTC. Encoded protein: CASSPAGATYNEQFF.